The sample holds one count of the clone carrying this TCR beta chain. The antigen is not known. The CDR3 length is 14 residues. Trimming removed 4 bases from V and 3 bases from J; junction bases left unmatched: 5. Germline lookup yields CDR1 SGHVS and CDR2 FNYEAQ. These data belong to a study of shared clonotypes between healthy human individuals. Study-wide background: For every donor, three CD4 naive, three CD4 memory, two CD8 naive and one CD8 memory plates were used. Points from the study as a whole: Generation probabilities of non-shared clonotypes were lower (relative to those shared by all four donors).

This was a deep-level run. This table comes from immunoSEQ multiplex PCR, and its TCRdb copy is limited to in-frame clones, with some not included. This sample has around 2,000,000 clones; about 95% occur once, and the top ten carry roughly 1.2%. Naive-designated CD8 cells lacked CD45RO, were positively enriched for CCR7, and omitted terminally differentiated effector memory CD45RA+ cells. The source of this sequence is a man younger than 35 in good health. The rearrangement uses TRBV7-6 and TRBJ2-7; TRBD2 agrees at 8 bases. Sequences were obtained from naive CD8+ T cells sorted from blood. CDR3: CASSYGGVGYEQYF. Here the CDR3 DNA reads TGTGCCAGCAGCTACGGGGGGGTGGGCTACGAGCAGTACTTC.